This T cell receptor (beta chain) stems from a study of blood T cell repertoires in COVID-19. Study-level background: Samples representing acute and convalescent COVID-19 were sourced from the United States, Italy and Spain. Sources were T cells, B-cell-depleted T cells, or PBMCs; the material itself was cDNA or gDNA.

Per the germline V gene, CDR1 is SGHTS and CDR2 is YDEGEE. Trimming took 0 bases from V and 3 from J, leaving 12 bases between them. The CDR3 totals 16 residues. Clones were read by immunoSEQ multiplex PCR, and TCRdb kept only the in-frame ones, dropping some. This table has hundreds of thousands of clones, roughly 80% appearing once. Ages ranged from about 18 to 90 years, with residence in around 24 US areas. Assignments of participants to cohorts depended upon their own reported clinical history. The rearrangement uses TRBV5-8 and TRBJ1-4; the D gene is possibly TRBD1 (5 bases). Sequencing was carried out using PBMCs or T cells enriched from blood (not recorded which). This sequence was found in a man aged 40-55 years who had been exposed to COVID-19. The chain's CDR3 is CASSLAWGTPNEKLFF. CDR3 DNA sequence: TGTGCCAGCAGCTTGGCTTGGGGGACTCCTAATGAAAAACTGTTTTTT.